This T cell receptor beta chain was identified in a study of shared T cell receptors in the human thymus. CDR3 length: 17 residues. Germline loops: CDR1 SEHNR, CDR2 FQNEAQ (reference sequence). Trimming pared 5 bases from V and 1 base from J, leaving 18 bases between. In this sample, this clone turned up a few times. TCRdb's table, derived via immunoSEQ multiplex PCR, lists solely in-frame clones and lacks some. This sample has 700,000 to 750,000 clones, with approximately 85% found just once. The same data also contributed to another study, on human thymus T cells. That report notes: During corrective heart surgery, resections were taken, and the thymus tissue came from them. Apparent skewing of V and J gene usage characterized both thymic and blood repertoires.

Sequencing was performed on thymocytes. The TCR comes from a girl in the first two years of life with a congenital heart defect. J is TRBJ1-3 and V is TRBV7-9; D perhaps matches TRBD1 (5 bases). CDR3: CASSPRGVGLSGNTIYF. CDR3 sequence (DNA): TGTGCCAGCAGCCCTCGGGGGGTAGGCCTTTCTGGAAACACCATATATTTT.